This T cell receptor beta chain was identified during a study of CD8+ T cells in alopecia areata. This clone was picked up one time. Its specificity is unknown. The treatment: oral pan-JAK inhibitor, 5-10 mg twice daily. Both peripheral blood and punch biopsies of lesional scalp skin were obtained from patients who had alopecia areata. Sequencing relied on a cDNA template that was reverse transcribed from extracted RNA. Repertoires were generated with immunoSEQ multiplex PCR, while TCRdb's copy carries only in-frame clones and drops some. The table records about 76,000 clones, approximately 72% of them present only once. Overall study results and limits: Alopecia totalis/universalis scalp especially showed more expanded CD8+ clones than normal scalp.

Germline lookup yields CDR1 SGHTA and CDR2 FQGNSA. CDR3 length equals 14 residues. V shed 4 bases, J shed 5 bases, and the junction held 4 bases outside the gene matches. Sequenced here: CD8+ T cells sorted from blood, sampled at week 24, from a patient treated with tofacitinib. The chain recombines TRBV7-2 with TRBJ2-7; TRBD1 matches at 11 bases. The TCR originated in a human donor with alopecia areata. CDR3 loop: CASSSDRGLDEQYF. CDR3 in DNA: TGTGCCAGCAGCTCGGACAGGGGGCTGGACGAGCAGTACTTC. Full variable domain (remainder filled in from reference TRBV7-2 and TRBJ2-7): GAGVSQSPSNKVTEKGKDVELRCDPISGHTALYWYRQSLGQGLEFLIYFQGNSAPDKSGLPSDRFSAERTGGSVSTLTIQRTQQEDSAVYLCASSSDRGLDEQYFGPGTRLTVT.